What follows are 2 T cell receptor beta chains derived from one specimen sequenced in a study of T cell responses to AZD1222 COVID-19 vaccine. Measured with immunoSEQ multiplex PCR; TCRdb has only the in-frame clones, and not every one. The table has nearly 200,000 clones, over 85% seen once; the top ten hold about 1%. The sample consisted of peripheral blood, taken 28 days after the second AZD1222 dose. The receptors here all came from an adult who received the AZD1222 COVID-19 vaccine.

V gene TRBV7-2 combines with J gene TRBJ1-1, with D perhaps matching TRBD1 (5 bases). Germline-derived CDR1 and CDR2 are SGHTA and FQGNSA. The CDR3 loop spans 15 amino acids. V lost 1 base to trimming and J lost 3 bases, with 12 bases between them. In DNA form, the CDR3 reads TGTGCCAGCAGCTTAGTTTCCGGGGCGGACACTGAAGCTTTCTTT. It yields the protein CASSLVSGADTEAFF.

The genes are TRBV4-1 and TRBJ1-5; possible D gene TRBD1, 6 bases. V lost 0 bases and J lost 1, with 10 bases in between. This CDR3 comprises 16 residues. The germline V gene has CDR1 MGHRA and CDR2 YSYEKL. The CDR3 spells CASSQEPGGSNQPQHF. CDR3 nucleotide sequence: TGCGCCAGCAGCCAAGAGCCCGGGGGCAGCAATCAGCCCCAGCATTTT.